This TCR beta chain was found in a study of blood T cells in healthy people across ages. Together with a sample-barcoded 5' primer, a J-beta primer mix was included in a second PCR lasting roughly 6 to 12 cycles. Each sample yielded at least 2.5 million CDR3-containing paired-end reads. Each CDR3 protein gets one entry after TCRdb re-called the 5' RACE reads with MiXCR. The sample consists of hundreds of thousands of distinct CDR3 sequences, around 38% of them appearing once. V trimming: 3 bases; J trimming: 6 bases; junction bases outside the gene matches: 5. There are 14 residues in the CDR3. Germline V gives CDR1 SGHAT, CDR2 FQNNGV.

J is TRBJ2-3 and V is TRBV11-2, with 8 bases aligning to TRBD1. This clonotype was obtained from a man older than 75 in good health. Sequenced: blood. The chain's CDR3 is CASSFGQGRDTQYF. DNA of the CDR3: TGTGCCAGCAGCTTCGGACAGGGCCGGGATACGCAGTATTTT.